This T cell receptor (beta chain) was documented in a study of cytomegalovirus exposure and HLA in healthy donors (dated by TCRdb to the late 2010s). Background for the entire study: According to an earlier analysis of a few hundred of the donors, 150 million to 200 million T cells yielded approximately 120 million unique TCR beta sequences and roughly 280 Gb of sequence data. Approximately 310 gigabases of sequencing data and tens of millions of unique TCR sequences were included in an early release covering about 700 HLA-typed donors. The genetic ancestry cluster associated with self-reported Caucasian donors included over 80% of the roughly 400 genotyped donors. The study was designed to test whether signatures of past pathogen exposure could be identified by cataloging public T cell receptors. The study used immunosequencing to profile the T cell repertoires of approximately 690 subjects and linked those repertoires to cytomegalovirus serostatus. In addition to the first cohort of about 650 subjects, a separate validation cohort of 100 to 150 different subjects was used. High-throughput TCR immunosequencing, statistical association of individual TCRs with disease status, and machine learning were combined to predict cytomegalovirus infection status. A later analysis re-analyzed previously published TCR beta repertoires from 550 to 700 donors and added high-resolution HLA genotyping to study TCR occurrence patterns. In the later analysis, no new phenotypic data were used to find candidate immune exposures; instead, reliance was placed on TCR beta sequences and their occurrence across donors. An earlier analysis of roughly 600 of the donors used high-throughput TCR beta sequencing to judge whether each TCR beta V gene segment behaved as functional or pseudogenic. Donor age, sex, ethnicity and CMV serostatus were collected together with the repertoire data. In a later genetic analysis, genome-wide SNP genotypes for about 55% of the roughly 700 donors were used, and that subset was treated as a discovery cohort. Every repertoire in the discovery cohort had been generated on one and the same sequencing platform. Both class I and class II loci were covered by HLA typing, at four-digit resolution. Typing coverage varied by locus: roughly 620-630 donors for A, B, C, DRB1 and DQB1; approximately 500 for DQA1; over 600 for DPA1; roughly 450 for DPB1. Because of strong linkage in the cohort, five DR-DQ haplotypes were treated as single units for association and clustering. Among about 400 genotyped donors of the cohort, an average of around 250,000 unique TCR beta nucleotide sequences was sequenced per donor, of which about 19% were non-productive. Study-level results and caveats: A few of the identified cytomegalovirus-associated TCR beta chains were confirmed in vitro to be specific for cytomegalovirus antigens. An earlier analysis of several hundred of the donors showed that most TCR beta V segments appeared in productive rearrangements either about 90% or about 30% of the time, which broadly matched IMGT annotations. Correlated functional status among segregating V segments might reflect linkage disequilibrium, but an unknown experimental factor could not be ruled out. Because counts were too low, roughly 16 rarely observed V segments, including chromosome 9 orphons, were excluded from the earlier analysis of roughly 580 of the donors. The sequencing pipeline was judged likely to have produced a cluster of highly shared sequence variants as a technical artifact. A further reported finding was that TCR beta sequences accurately predicted the HLA-A and HLA-B alleles for most subjects in the first cohort. Strong co-occurrence of HLA alleles, especially DR and DQ, made assigning TCR associations to individual alleles difficult. A later analysis associated 15,000 or so TCR beta sequences with specific HLA alleles at a false discovery rate of 0.05. Most CMV-associated TCR beta chains appeared to be HLA-restricted in a later analysis, and the HLA associations seemed to be driven largely by CMV exposure. Most TCR sequences were observed very rarely across donors, whereas some public TCRs were present in many individuals. The only immune exposure information available for the cohort was CMV serostatus. The cohort was sequenced for TCR beta chains only, and without alpha or paired-chain data the features that could be detected were limited. Some IMGT-functional V segments, including TRBV6-2 and TRBV6-3, could not be told apart with the 87-base-pair reads, so those segments were excluded. In a later analysis, HLA-associated TCR beta chains were found to be more clonally expanded and to have lower generation probabilities than equally common non-associated chains. The classifier was reported to diagnose cytomegalovirus status with high specificity and sensitivity in both the original cohort and the validation cohort. According to a later analysis, TCR association rates differed among HLA loci, with DRB1 alleles showing the most associated TCRs and HLA-C alleles showing the fewest. A later analysis reported that several top co-occurrence clusters appeared linked to parvovirus B19, influenza, CMV and Epstein-Barr virus. Because HLA typing was missing for some donors at each locus, association tests included only the typed subset. According to the authors, the approach could potentially be generalized to other disease states and immunological phenotypes. The presence/absence analyses assumed that sequencing depth was roughly uniform across donors, and that assumption may not be true. A later genetic analysis associated a missense DCLRE1C variant with V-gene and J-gene trimming of TCR beta chains, and an independent cohort replicated the association. In the study, some 160 TCR beta chains were listed as associated with cytomegalovirus. A later genetic analysis reported fewer N-insertions in productive TCRs among donors in an Asian-associated ancestry cluster than the roughly 700-donor mean.

The cohort comprised around 690 healthy bone marrow donors. All cohort members were sampled while nominally healthy, although unrecorded immune exposures were likely present. The donor tested CMV seropositive and was one of the 289 seropositive cohort members. Each donor provided a peripheral blood sample, and peripheral blood mononuclear cells were used for TCR beta sequencing. Genomic DNA extraction from the blood cell samples was performed with the Qiagen DNeasy Blood Extraction Kit. On this clone: The antigen it binds to is not known.

The V end gives up 3 bases and the J end 3 bases, leaving 1 base in the junction not matched to a gene. Based on the germline V gene (reference sequence), the CDR1 and CDR2 sequences are SEHNR and FQNEAQ. Taken from cysteine to phenylalanine, the CDR3 has 14 residues. Of all the DNA, just the CDR3 is kept, 42 bases in frame from base 1. The library was obtained by the immunoSEQ multiplex PCR assay. For the multiplex PCR, a mixture combining 60 forward primers for TCR Vbeta segments and 13 reverse primers for TCR Jbeta segments was used. The CDR3 region of rearranged TCR beta genes was amplified from genomic DNA with a multiplex PCR assay. On the Illumina HiSeq System, the amplified TCR beta libraries were sequenced as 87-base-pair reads. From the authors' description of their analysis: A later analysis counted approximately 76 million unique TCR beta chains across the 550 to 750 repertoires, and 9.5 million to 11 million of these chains were shared by at least two donors. Raw reads were error-corrected and collapsed into unique sequences by a nearest-neighbor algorithm in which closely related sequences were merged to remove PCR and sequencing errors. Alignment of CDR3 sequences to IMGT reference sequences was used to assign V, D and J gene segments. For a sequence to be retained, a match of at least six nucleotides was required to both a V gene segment and a J gene segment. Rearrangements were called productive when the CDR3 lacked stop codons and stayed in frame with V and J; all others were non-productive. CDR3 was defined by IMGT convention, running from the second conserved V-encoded cysteine to the conserved J-encoded phenylalanine. Sequences without an unambiguous match to a single V gene segment were excluded from the earlier analysis of about 640 of the donors. An earlier analysis of around 600 of the donors classified V segments as functional when productive rearrangements were above 56.7% and as segregating when the standard deviation between donors was above 5%. A statistical classification framework was built for diagnosing cytomegalovirus status from the catalog of TCR beta chain sequences. A later analysis assigned V and J genes by comparing TCR nucleotide sequences with IMGT/GENE-DB human TR gene sequences. Using the TCRdist pipeline, a later analysis assigned CDR3 sequences along with most-parsimonious VDJ recombination scenarios. In a later analysis, every TCR beta chain was defined by the combination of its CDR3 amino acid sequence and its V-gene family, and reads without a unique V-gene family were dropped. A later analysis removed 550 to 650 highly shared, low-generation-probability nucleotide sequences to deal with suspected cross-contamination and a sequencing artifact. For each public chain, a later analysis derived a clonal expansion index from normalized ranks of inferred template counts within each repertoire. In a later analysis, generation probabilities were computed using a VDJ recombination model fitted to out-of-frame rearrangements, and the results were checked against IGoR. Hypergeometric tests were used in a later analysis to score TCR-TCR, TCR-HLA and TCR-CMV co-occurrence, with a repertoire-size bias correction applied to the TCR pairs. False discovery rates were estimated in a later analysis by permuting HLA or CMV assignments 20 times. In a later analysis, co-occurring TCRs were grouped with DBSCAN, and TCRdist sequence similarity was added when clustering was performed within HLA-allele-positive subsets. Repertoires with fewer than 30,000 or more than 120,000 public chains, plus five repertoires with anomalous nucleotide sharing, were excluded from co-occurrence clustering. TCRdb carries this immuneACCESS record with in-frame sequences only. Its versions omit some clonotypes, under half of them owing to an unresolved V gene in the studies checked, with the rest unexplained. V, J and clone size reflect that table, while D and trimming were determined from the DNA. The table for this sample shows about 110,000 clones. The top ten constitute 5.5% to 8% of the sample.

Input material: PBMCs. The V and J genes are TRBV7-9 and TRBJ1-5; 8 central bases correspond to TRBD1. The receptor was derived from a man aged 35 to 55 in good health and CMV-seropositive. The nucleotide sequence reads TGTGCCAGCAGCTTGGACAGGGCCAATCAGCCCCAGCATTTT. This translates into CASSLDRANQPQHF.